The sequence of this T cell receptor beta chain was determined in a study of Graves' ophthalmopathy and Graves' hyperthyroidism. The authors amplified TCR beta CDR3 regions, and they did so from RNA transcripts for repertoire sequencing. Second-round multiplex PCR came after a first-round RT-PCR that employed HTBI primers. TCRdb reprocessed the multiplex PCR reads with MiXCR, giving one entry per CDR3 protein. The repertoire holds about 1.2 million distinct CDR3 sequences, with 35% to 40% as singletons. A word on this clonotype: Its ends do not fully match the called genes, so a read error is possible.

The CDR3 sequence is 13 residues long. Germline V gives CDR1 WSHSY, CDR2 SAAADI. The chain recombines TRBV10-2 with TRBJ2-7; TRBD1 matches 7 bases. The sample comprised peripheral blood or thyroid tissue (not recorded which). The sequence was obtained from an adult man with Graves' hyperthyroidism. The CDR3 coding sequence is TGTGCCAGCAGTTCCAGGGGGAGCGACGAGCAGTACTTC. Translation gives CASSSRGSDEQYF.